This TCR beta chain was found in a study of human T cells and chemical hapten exposure. Study-wide context: Sensitizing treatment utilized 2% DPC over a roughly 2 cm by roughly 2 cm portion of upper inner arm skin.

TCRdb re-derived calls from the RACE reads in MiXCR, one entry per CDR3 protein. The sample has some 38,000 distinct CDR3 sequences, more than 8% seen once; the top ten hold approximately 24%. The CDR3 is made up of 15 amino acids. Germline CDR1 and CDR2: SGHRS and YFSETQ. Trimming pared 0 bases from V and 1 base from J, leaving 8 bases between. This clonotype was seen more than once but under ten times. Specified time point: patch test 3, about 24 weeks after DPC sensitization. The treatment here: therapeutic diphenylcyclopropenone sensitization with weekly scalp DPC. Unfractionated whole blood served as the source for total RNA extraction.

The specimen was whole blood, collected in connection with sensitization to the hapten diphenylcyclopropenone (DPC). The genes are TRBV5-1 and TRBJ2-1, with D possibly TRBD2 on 5 matching bases. This TCR was sampled from a middle-aged man with alopecia areata. Some clones in this sample may be carry-over from other donors' samples. CDR3 region: CASSLDGGSYNEQFF. The CDR3, as DNA: TGCGCCAGCAGCTTGGATGGCGGGTCCTACAATGAGCAGTTCTTC.